This entry is about one T cell receptor beta chain. Generated by immunoSEQ multiplex PCR, the TCRdb table keeps only in-frame clones and is missing some. Of tens of thousands of clones listed, just over 90% are singletons. This sample is drawn from a study of OX40 agonist ivuxolimab in advanced cancers. Across the study: Three individuals attained partial responses, comprising one hepatocellular carcinoma case and two cutaneous melanoma cases.

The sequence came from an adult with an advanced solid tumor such as melanoma, head and neck, liver or kidney cancer. This sample comprised CD4+ or CD8+ T cells sorted from blood, obtained in a trial of the OX40 agonist ivuxolimab.

This CDR3 reads CASSYSGGEGNEQFF. CDR3 nucleotides: TGTGCCAGCAGCTATAGCGGGGGAGAGGGCAATGAGCAGTTCTTC. This chain connects TRBV5-4 to TRBJ2-1; TRBD2 agrees at 9 bases. Germline CDR1 SGHNT, CDR2 YYREEE (reference sequence). Trimming at V came to 3 bases and at J to 6 bases, leaving 7 bases not matched to a gene. The CDR3 runs 15 residues.